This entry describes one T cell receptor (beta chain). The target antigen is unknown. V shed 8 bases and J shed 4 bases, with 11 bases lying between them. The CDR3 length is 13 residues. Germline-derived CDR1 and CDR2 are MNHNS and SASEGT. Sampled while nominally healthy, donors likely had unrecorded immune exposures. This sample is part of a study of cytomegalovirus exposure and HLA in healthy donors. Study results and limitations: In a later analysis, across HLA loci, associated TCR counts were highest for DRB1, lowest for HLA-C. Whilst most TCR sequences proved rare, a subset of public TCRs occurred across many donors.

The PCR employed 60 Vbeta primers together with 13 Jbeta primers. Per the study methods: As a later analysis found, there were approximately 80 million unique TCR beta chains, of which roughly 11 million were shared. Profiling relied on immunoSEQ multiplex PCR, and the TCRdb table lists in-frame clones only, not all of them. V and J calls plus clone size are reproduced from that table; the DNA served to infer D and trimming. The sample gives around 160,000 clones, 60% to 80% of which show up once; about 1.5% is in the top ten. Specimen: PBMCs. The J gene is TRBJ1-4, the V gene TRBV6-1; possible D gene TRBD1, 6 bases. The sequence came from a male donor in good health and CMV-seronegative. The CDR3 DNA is TGTGCCAGCCGGGACACAAGTAATGAAAAACTGTTTTTT. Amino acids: CASRDTSNEKLFF.